One and the same sample provided the 8 T cell receptor beta chains below, sequenced in a study of blood T cell repertoires in COVID-19. Sequencing was performed with immunoSEQ multiplex PCR; in TCRdb, only in-frame clones are kept and a portion is missing. The sample comprises 100,000 to 150,000 clones, more than 70% of which are singletons, and 3% to 4% rests with the top ten. The sample was peripheral blood. The receptors here all came from a woman aged 60-70 years with acute or convalescent COVID-19.

The chain's CDR3 is CASRTGYGSPLHF. DNA for the CDR3: TGTGCCAGCAGAACAGGGTACGGTTCACCCCTCCACTTT. The chain is built from TRBV27 and TRBJ1-6, with D possibly TRBD1 on 6 matching bases. Germline CDR1 and CDR2: MNHEY and SMNVEV (reference sequence). V was trimmed by 6 bases and J by 9 bases, leaving 12 bases between them. The CDR3 is 13 residues long.

This chain connects TRBV10-1 to TRBJ2-3; 16 bases fit TRBD2. This CDR3 is 18 amino acids long. Unmatched junction bases numbered 9, after V lost 8 bases and J lost 1 base. The germline V gene has CDR1 WNHNN and CDR2 SYGVQD (reference sequence). CDR3 in DNA: TGCGCCAGCCCCGCCCCGGGACTAGCGGGAGGGCGCACAGATACGCAGTATTTT. Encoded protein: CASPAPGLAGGRTDTQYF.

The chain combines TRBV19 with TRBJ1-6; D is unresolved. The CDR3 runs to 15 residues. Germline values: CDR1 LNHDA, CDR2 SQIVND (reference sequence). V lost 8 bases, J lost 10 bases, and 21 bases lay in between. The CDR3 DNA reads as TGTGCCAGTTCTAAGGACCCCGGGAGTATGTCACCCCTCCACTTT. Its translation is CASSKDPGSMSPLHF.

J is TRBJ1-2 and V is TRBV30; the match to TRBD1 covers 10 bases. This CDR3 has 15 residues. The germline CDR1 and CDR2 sequences are GTSNPN and SVGIG (reference sequence). J lost 0 bases, V lost 2 bases, and 3 bases had no gene match. Here the CDR3 reads CAWSPGTGANYGYTF. In DNA, the CDR3 is TGTGCCTGGAGTCCAGGGACAGGGGCTAACTATGGCTACACCTTC.

This chain connects TRBV5-1 to TRBJ2-2; 10 nucleotides agree with TRBD1. V shed 4 bases, J shed 5 bases, and the junction held 8 bases outside the gene matches. This CDR3 comprises 16 residues. Per germline, CDR1 SGHRS and CDR2 YFSETQ. DNA of the CDR3: TGCGCCAGCAGCCAAAGAACGGGACAGGGGACCGGGGAGCTGTTTTTT. It yields the protein CASSQRTGQGTGELFF.

The V and J genes are TRBV30 and TRBJ1-5, with TRBD1 as a possible D gene (5 bases). The CDR3 runs 15 residues. In germline, CDR1 is GTSNPN, CDR2 SVGIG (reference sequence). Deletions cut 0 bases from V and 3 bases from J, with 12 bases between. In DNA form, the CDR3 reads TGTGCCTGGAGTGTAGGGTCAGGGCCCAATCAGCCCCAGCATTTT. Translation: CAWSVGSGPNQPQHF.

The V gene is TRBV14, the J gene TRBJ2-7, with TRBD2 matching over 15 bases. From germline, CDR1 is SGHDN and CDR2 FVKESK. The V gene end was trimmed by 1 base and the J gene end by 0 bases; junction bases not matched to a gene: 7. The CDR3 runs 19 residues. The CDR3 nucleotides read TGTGCCAGCAGCCAAGGGGGGACTAGCGGGAGGCCAAGCTCCTACGAGCAGTACTTC. Translated, it gives CASSQGGTSGRPSSYEQYF.

The J gene is TRBJ2-5, the V gene TRBV6-6, with TRBD2 matching 9 bases. In germline, CDR1 is MNHNY, CDR2 SVGAGI (reference sequence). J gave up 4 bases and V 7 bases, and 10 bases lay outside the gene matches. The CDR3 spans 15 residues. The CDR3: CASTLGGGRGETQYF. CDR3 in DNA: TGTGCCAGCACCCTAGGGGGCGGGAGGGGAGAGACCCAGTACTTC.